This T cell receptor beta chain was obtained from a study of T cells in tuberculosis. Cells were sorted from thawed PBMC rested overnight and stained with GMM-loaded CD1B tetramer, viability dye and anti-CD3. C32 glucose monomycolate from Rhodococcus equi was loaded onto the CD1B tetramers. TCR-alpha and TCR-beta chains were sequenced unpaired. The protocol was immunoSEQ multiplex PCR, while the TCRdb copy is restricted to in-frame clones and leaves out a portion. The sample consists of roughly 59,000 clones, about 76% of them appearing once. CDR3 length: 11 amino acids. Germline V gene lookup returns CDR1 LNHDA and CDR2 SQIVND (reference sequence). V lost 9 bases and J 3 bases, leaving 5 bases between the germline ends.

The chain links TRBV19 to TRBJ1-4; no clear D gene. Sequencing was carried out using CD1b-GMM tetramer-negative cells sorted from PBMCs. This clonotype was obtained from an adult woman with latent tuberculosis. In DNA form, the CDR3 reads TGTGCCAGCCATTCTAATGAAAAACTGTTTTTT. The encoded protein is CASHSNEKLFF.